Listed below are T cell receptor beta chains from one sample, sequenced in a study of blood T cell repertoires in COVID-19. Clones were read by immunoSEQ multiplex PCR, and TCRdb kept only the in-frame ones, dropping some. Counted here are fewer than 350,000 clones, roughly 90% occurring once; the ten biggest clones make up over 9.5%. The sequencing sample was made of peripheral blood. Source of these receptors: a woman aged 30 to 39 with COVID-19, enrolled during active disease. Each CDR3 is given with its conserved first and last residue. D genes are given only for firm matches. A clone size is listed for some rows: how often the clone was seen (once, few, many), or a class if it is expanded.

size,D,J,V,DNA,CDR3
NA,TRBD2,TRBJ2-1,TRBV19,TGTGCCAGTAGAATCGGGCGGGGGGGGTTCAATGAGCAGTTCTTC,CASRIGRGGFNEQFF
few,NA,TRBJ2-7,TRBV11-2,TGTGCCAGCAGCTTCCATTCCTACGAGCAGTACTTC,CASSFHSYEQYF
once,TRBD1,TRBJ1-6,TRBV11-2,TGTGCCAGCAGCTTAGTTAGGGGAGGGGACAGGGATAATTCACCCCTCCACTTT,CASSLVRGGDRDNSPLHF
NA,NA,TRBJ1-5,TRBV7-9,TGTGCCAGCAGTCACGAAGGGGGCAATCAGCCCCAGCATTTT,CASSHEGGNQPQHF
NA,NA,TRBJ1-4,TRBV18,TGTGCCAGCTCACCACGGCAGGGTCCCCCTGGGGAAAAACTGTTTTTT,CASSPRQGPPGEKLFF
NA,NA,TRBJ2-7,TRBV3-1/TRBV3-2,TGTGCCAGCAGCTGGGGTCCCGGGGGTAACTCCTACGAGCAGTACTTC,CASSWGPGGNSYEQYF
NA,NA,TRBJ1-2,TRBV5-1,TGCGCCAGCGGCCCCGGAGGCTCCTTCCCTGGCCCCTATGGCTACACCTTC,CASGPGGSFPGPYGYTF
NA,TRBD2,TRBJ2-7,TRBV24-1,TGTGCCACCCGAGCGGGGAGCTCCTACGAGCAGTACTTC,CATRAGSSYEQYF
NA,NA,TRBJ2-1,TRBV29-1,TGCAGCGCCGGCAACGGGGGTAGGATCAATGAGCAGTTCTTC,CSAGNGGRINEQFF
NA,NA,TRBJ2-5,TRBV5-1,TGCGCCAGCAGCGCCTCGGTGGGACAACAAGAGACCCAGTACTTC,CASSASVGQQETQYF
NA,NA,TRBJ2-3,TRBV6-2/TRBV6-3,TGTGCCAGCAGTTATAGCGTGAGGGCCACAGATACGCAGTATTTT,CASSYSVRATDTQYF
NA,NA,TRBJ1-2,TRBV7-9,TGTGCCAGCAGCGCTAGCAGGACAGACTATGGCTACACCTTC,CASSASRTDYGYTF
NA,NA,TRBJ2-2,TRBV6-5,TGTGCCAGCAGGTGGGCCCCGAACACCGGGGAGCTGTTTTTT,CASRWAPNTGELFF
NA,TRBD1,TRBJ2-7,TRBV19,TGTGCCAGTAGTAATCAGGGGGCCGGGTCCTACGAGCAGTACTTC,CASSNQGAGSYEQYF
NA,TRBD2,TRBJ2-7,TRBV2,TGTGCCAGCAGTGTGGGCGGGGGGGCCATCTACGAGCAGTACTTC,CASSVGGGAIYEQYF
NA,NA,TRBJ2-3,TRBV18,TGTGCCAGCTCACCGTTGACTGTTTCTAGCACAGATACGCAGTATTTT,CASSPLTVSSTDTQYF
NA,TRBD1,TRBJ2-7,TRBV15,TGTGCCACCAGCAGCGGACAGGGCTCCAGCTCCTACGAGCAGTACTTC,CATSSGQGSSSYEQYF
NA,TRBD2,TRBJ2-5,TRBV5-4,TGTGCCAGCACCGCGGGGGGCTGGCGGGGGACCCAAGAGACCCAGTACTTC,CASTAGGWRGTQETQYF
NA,TRBD1,TRBJ1-5,TRBV25-1,TGTGCCAGCAGTGGGACAGGGAGAAATCAGCCCCAGCATTTT,CASSGTGRNQPQHF
NA,TRBD1,TRBJ2-3,TRBV5-5,TGTGCCAGCAGCTTGTTAGGACAGGCCAATACGCAGTATTTT,CASSLLGQANTQYF
NA,TRBD1,TRBJ1-1,TRBV5-6,TGTGCCAGCAGCTTGGAAGGGACAGGGCCCCTGAACACTGAAGCTTTCTTT,CASSLEGTGPLNTEAFF
few,NA,TRBJ2-2,TRBV5-1,TGCGCCAGCAGCTTGTGGACACCAAACACCGGGGAGCTGTTTTTT,CASSLWTPNTGELFF
NA,NA,TRBJ1-1,TRBV7-9,TGTGCCAGCAGCTTAGAGAGGCCAGCCGAAGCTTTCTTT,CASSLERPAEAFF
NA,NA,TRBJ2-5,TRBV25-1,TGTGCCAGCAGTGATAGTGCGTCAAACCAAGAGACCCAGTACTTC,CASSDSASNQETQYF
NA,NA,TRBJ2-7,TRBV5-1,TGCGCCAGCAGCTTTGGCGGGGTCGAGCAGTACTTC,CASSFGGVEQYF